Below, 6 T cell receptor beta chains from the same sample are listed, as sequenced in a study of CD8 T cells in Susac syndrome. RNA, at about 0.5 to 1 ug, was reverse transcribed with random hexamers. Using its own MiXCR run on the immunoSEQ multiplex PCR reads, TCRdb lists one record per CDR3 protein. The sample comprises about 52,000 distinct CDR3 sequences, roughly 93% of which are singletons, and about 0.51% rests with the top ten. Sequencing used CD8+ T cells from PBMCs. These receptors all stem from a human donor with multiple sclerosis.

The V call is TRBV7-2, the J call TRBJ1-2, with D unclear. V was pared by 3 bases and J by 8 bases, with 10 bases between. The CDR3 runs to 12 residues. Germline V gene sequence: CDR1 SGHTA, CDR2 FQGNSA. The CDR3 is CASSFLGNGYTF. For the CDR3, the DNA is TGTGCCAGCAGCTTCTTAGGGAACGGCTACACCTTC.

This chain uses TRBV19 with TRBJ2-7; D is unresolved. V was trimmed by 0 bases and J by 2 bases, leaving 2 bases between them. The germline CDR1 and CDR2 sequences are LNHDA and SQIVND (reference sequence). The CDR3 length is 12 residues. The chain's CDR3 is CASSIDPYEQYF. CDR3 in DNA: TGTGCCAGTAGTATAGATCCCTACGAGCAGTACTTC.

This chain uses TRBV19 with TRBJ2-5; 8 positions match TRBD1. Germline V gene sequence: CDR1 LNHDA, CDR2 SQIVND (reference sequence). Trimming at V came to 5 bases and at J to 2 bases, leaving 7 bases not matched to a gene. This CDR3 contains 15 residues. The CDR3 here is CASSPRTGWQETQYF. CDR3 nucleotides: TGTGCCAGTAGTCCCCGGACAGGGTGGCAAGAGACCCAGTACTTC.

V is TRBV6-4 and J is TRBJ2-5; maybe TRBD2 (6 bases). This CDR3 has 15 amino acids. CDR1 is MRHNA and CDR2 is SNTAGT in the germline V gene. The V and J ends lost 6 bases and 2 bases respectively, with 16 bases between them. This CDR3 is CASSQAGGNQETQYF. CDR3 bases: TGTGCCAGCAGCCAGGCCGGGGGTAATCAAGAGACCCAGTACTTC.

The chain is built from TRBV7-2 and TRBJ2-7; 9 nucleotides agree with TRBD2. From germline, CDR1 is SGHTA and CDR2 FQGNSA. This CDR3 comprises 16 residues. The V gene end was trimmed by 6 bases and the J gene end by 0 bases; junction bases not matched to a gene: 9. The CDR3: CASRARGGLRSYEQYF. CDR3 sequence (DNA): TGTGCCAGCAGGGCGCGGGGGGGACTCCGCTCCTACGAGCAGTACTTC. Using reference TRBV7-2 and TRBJ2-7 for the parts outside the CDR3, the full variable domain is GAGVSQSPSNKVTEKGKDVELRCDPISGHTALYWYRQSLGQGLEFLIYFQGNSAPDKSGLPSDRFSAERTGGSVSTLTIQRTQQEDSAVYLCASRARGGLRSYEQYFGPGTRLTVT.

The rearrangement joins TRBV20-1 to TRBJ1-2; 8 bases agree with TRBD1. Germline V CDR1 and CDR2: DFQATT, SNEGSKA (reference sequence). V lost 0 bases, J lost 9 bases, and 12 bases stayed unmatched. The CDR3 length is 15 residues. CDR3 protein: CSARDLQGVEESYTF. The DNA for the CDR3 is TGCAGTGCTAGAGATTTACAGGGGGTTGAGGAGAGCTACACCTTC.